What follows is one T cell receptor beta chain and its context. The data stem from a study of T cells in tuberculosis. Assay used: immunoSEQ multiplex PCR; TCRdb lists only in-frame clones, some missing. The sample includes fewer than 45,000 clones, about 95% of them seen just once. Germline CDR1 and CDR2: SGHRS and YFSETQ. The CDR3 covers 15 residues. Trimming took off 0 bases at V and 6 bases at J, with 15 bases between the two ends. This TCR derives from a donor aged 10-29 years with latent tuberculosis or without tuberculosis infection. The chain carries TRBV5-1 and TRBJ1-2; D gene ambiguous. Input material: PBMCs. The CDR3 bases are TGCGCCAGCAGCTTGGGGGCGAACCAGCTTCATGGCTACACCTTC. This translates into CASSLGANQLHGYTF.